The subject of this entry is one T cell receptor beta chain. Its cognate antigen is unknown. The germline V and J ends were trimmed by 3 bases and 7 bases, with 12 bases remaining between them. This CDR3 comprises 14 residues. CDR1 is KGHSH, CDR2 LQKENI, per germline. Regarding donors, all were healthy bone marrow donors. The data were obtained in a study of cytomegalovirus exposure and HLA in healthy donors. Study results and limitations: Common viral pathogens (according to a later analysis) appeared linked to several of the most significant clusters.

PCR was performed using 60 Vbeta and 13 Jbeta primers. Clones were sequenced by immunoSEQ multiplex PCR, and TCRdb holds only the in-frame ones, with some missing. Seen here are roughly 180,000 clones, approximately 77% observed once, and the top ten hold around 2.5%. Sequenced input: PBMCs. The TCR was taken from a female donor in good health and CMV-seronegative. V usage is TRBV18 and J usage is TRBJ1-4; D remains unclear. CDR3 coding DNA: TGTGCCAGCTCACCCCCGGGTCCGGTTGAAAAACTGTTTTTT. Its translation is CASSPPGPVEKLFF.